The rows below give T cell receptor beta chains drawn from one sample of a study of blood T cell repertoires in COVID-19. Method: immunoSEQ multiplex PCR; TCRdb's copy keeps in-frame clones and lacks some. The table lists about 230,000 clones, approximately 80% of them singletons. Specimen: peripheral blood. The receptors shown here come from a woman between 45 and 60 years old with acute or convalescent COVID-19. Each CDR3 is given with its conserved first and last residue. D genes are given only for firm matches. Size is stated for part of the rows, as once, few or many counts, or as a class when the clone is expanded.

v_gene	j_gene	d_gene	abundance	CDR3aa	CDR3nt
TRBV6-2/TRBV6-3	TRBJ2-3	TRBD2	.	CASSSPPGRGGRTEDTQYF	TGTGCCAGCAGTTCTCCGCCGGGGCGGGGGGGAAGAACCGAGGATACGCAGTATTTT
TRBV30	TRBJ2-1	TRBD2	.	CAWSVGLAGNNEQFF	TGTGCCTGGAGTGTAGGGCTAGCGGGAAACAATGAGCAGTTCTTC
TRBV27	TRBJ1-2	.	.	CASSYTRESSYTF	TGTGCCAGCAGTTACACGAGGGAGAGTAGCTACACCTTC
TRBV5-8	TRBJ2-2	.	.	CASSGVVGSGELFF	TGTGCCAGCAGCGGTGTGGTCGGGTCCGGGGAGCTGTTTTTT
TRBV19	TRBJ2-5	TRBD1	.	CASSLRTGVQETQYF	TGTGCCAGTAGTCTCAGGACAGGGGTCCAAGAGACCCAGTACTTC
TRBV7-9	TRBJ2-5	.	.	CASSLTGIAETQYF	TGTGCCAGCAGCTTAACAGGGATCGCAGAGACCCAGTACTTC
TRBV9	TRBJ2-1	.	.	CASSVYRASYNEQFF	TGTGCCAGCAGCGTATACAGGGCATCCTACAATGAGCAGTTCTTC
TRBV6-5	TRBJ2-5	TRBD2	.	CASSPSGGETQYF	TGTGCCAGCAGTCCCTCGGGGGGGGAGACCCAGTACTTC
TRBV28	TRBJ2-4	.	.	CAVNRANIQYF	TGTGCAGTTAACAGGGCTAACATTCAGTACTTC
TRBV6-5	TRBJ2-1	TRBD1	.	CASYRDSGNEQFF	TGTGCCAGCTATCGGGACAGCGGCAATGAGCAGTTCTTC
TRBV19	TRBJ1-6	TRBD1	.	CASSVTGINSPLHF	TGTGCCAGTAGTGTGACAGGGATTAATTCACCCCTCCACTTT
TRBV10-3	TRBJ1-2	.	few	CAIRQGYGYTF	TGTGCCATCAGACAGGGCTATGGCTACACCTTC
TRBV19	TRBJ2-2	.	.	CAGPGEQGSYTGELFF	TGTGCCGGCCCAGGGGAACAGGGTTCTTACACCGGGGAGCTGTTTTTT
TRBV29-1	TRBJ2-3	.	.	CSADIGGTDTQYF	TGCAGCGCTGACATCGGAGGCACAGATACGCAGTATTTT
TRBV4-2	TRBJ1-1	TRBD1	once	CASSVDRGLNRAREAFF	TGTGCCAGCAGCGTTGACAGGGGGTTAAATAGGGCGCGTGAAGCTTTCTTT
TRBV6-6	TRBJ1-1	TRBD1	.	CASSYGTGTGDMEAFF	TGTGCCAGCAGTTACGGAACCGGGACAGGGGATATGGAAGCTTTCTTT
TRBV11-3	TRBJ2-3	.	.	CASSPRIGTDTQYF	TGTGCCAGCAGCCCGCGTATAGGCACAGATACGCAGTATTTT
TRBV29-1	TRBJ2-1	TRBD2	.	CSVTSGGYNEQFF	TGCAGCGTTACTAGCGGGGGGTACAATGAGCAGTTCTTC
TRBV5-1	TRBJ1-2	TRBD1	.	CASSPDRGYGYTF	TGCGCCAGCAGCCCGGACAGGGGGTATGGCTACACCTTC
TRBV4-3	TRBJ2-3	TRBD2	.	CASSLRPGTSGGDTQYF	TGCGCCAGCAGCCTTCGTCCCGGGACTAGCGGGGGAGATACGCAGTATTTT
TRBV2	TRBJ2-3	TRBD1	.	CASSLDRGQGDTQYF	TGTGCCAGCAGCCTAGACAGGGGGCAGGGAGATACGCAGTATTTT
TRBV10-1	TRBJ2-1	.	.	CASSGRGTYNEQFF	TGCGCCAGCAGTGGACGAGGGACCTACAATGAGCAGTTCTTC
TRBV10-3	TRBJ1-5	.	.	CAISELGGNQPQHF	TGTGCCATCAGTGAGTTGGGGGGGAATCAGCCCCAGCATTTT
TRBV5-1	TRBJ2-3	.	.	CASSLDTTRGTDTQYF	TGCGCCAGCAGCTTGGACACGACTCGCGGCACAGATACGCAGTATTTT
TRBV5-1	TRBJ1-4	.	.	CASAGRTGTNEKLFF	TGCGCCAGCGCGGGGAGAACTGGCACTAATGAAAAACTGTTTTTT
TRBV18	TRBJ2-1	TRBD2	.	CASSPPSGSMNEQFF	TGTGCCAGCTCACCACCGAGCGGGAGCATGAATGAGCAGTTCTTC
TRBV18	TRBJ2-5	.	few	CASSITTDTRETQYF	TGTGCCAGCTCGATAACTACGGACACCAGGGAGACCCAGTACTTC
TRBV5-1	TRBJ1-6	.	.	CARSLRRGPEASYNSPLHF	TGCGCCAGGAGCCTACGGCGCGGCCCCGAAGCCTCCTATAATTCACCCCTCCACTTT
TRBV2	TRBJ1-4	TRBD1	.	CASSQTGVDNEKLFF	TGTGCCAGCAGCCAGACAGGGGTCGATAATGAAAAACTGTTTTTT
TRBV5-5	TRBJ2-6	.	.	CASSRGSSGANVLTF	TGTGCCAGCAGTAGGGGCAGCTCTGGGGCCAACGTCCTGACTTTC
TRBV30	TRBJ1-5	.	.	CAWSGNAGNQPQHF	TGTGCCTGGAGCGGCAACGCGGGCAATCAGCCCCAGCATTTT
TRBV6-2/TRBV6-3	TRBJ2-5	.	.	CASSYFGQRYF	TGTGCCAGCAGTTACTTTGGACAGCGGTACTTC
TRBV7-8	TRBJ1-5	TRBD1	.	CASSSGTGTQPQHF	TGTGCCAGCAGCTCCGGGACAGGGACTCAGCCCCAGCATTTT
TRBV15	TRBJ2-3	TRBD1	.	CATRLDRGYINTQYF	TGTGCCACCAGGTTGGACAGGGGGTACATAAATACGCAGTATTTT
TRBV11-3	TRBJ2-5	.	.	CASSSDGGGTQYF	TGTGCCAGCAGCTCTGACGGTGGCGGGACCCAGTACTTC
TRBV5-1	TRBJ2-3	.	few	CASTSPPFGTDTQYF	TGCGCCAGCACCTCCCCCCCCTTTGGCACAGATACGCAGTATTTT
TRBV6-5	TRBJ1-1	.	.	CASRRDTEAFF	TGTGCCAGCAGGCGGGACACTGAAGCTTTCTTT
TRBV12-5	TRBJ2-1	TRBD2	.	CATSASGRAGLGEQFF	TGTGCTACTTCCGCTAGCGGGAGGGCCGGGTTGGGTGAGCAGTTCTTC
TRBV5-5	TRBJ2-3	TRBD1	.	CASSLAGTGGSTDTQYF	TGTGCCAGCAGCTTGGCCGGGACAGGGGGTAGCACAGATACGCAGTATTTT
TRBV4-3	TRBJ1-2	.	.	CASSPGESFGYTF	TGCGCCAGCAGCCCCGGGGAGAGTTTTGGCTACACCTTC
TRBV6-5	TRBJ2-3	.	.	CASRIGGLGDTQYF	TGTGCCAGCAGAATCGGGGGGCTGGGAGATACGCAGTATTTT
TRBV5-1	TRBJ2-7	TRBD2	.	CASSLSGGAAYEQYF	TGCGCCAGCAGCCTTTCGGGGGGGGCGGCCTACGAGCAGTACTTC
TRBV5-1	TRBJ2-1	TRBD2	.	CASTPSGSKNNEQFF	TGCGCCAGCACCCCTAGCGGGAGTAAAAACAATGAGCAGTTCTTC
TRBV3-1/TRBV3-2	TRBJ1-5	.	.	CASSQAGSRNQPQHF	TGTGCCAGCAGCCAAGCCGGGTCTCGTAATCAGCCCCAGCATTTT
TRBV2	TRBJ2-7	TRBD1	.	CASGQQGRGEQYF	TGTGCCAGCGGACAACAGGGGCGCGGGGAGCAGTACTTC
TRBV3-1/TRBV3-2	TRBJ1-2	TRBD1	.	CASSPGAGGGYTF	TGTGCCAGCAGCCCGGGGGCAGGGGGTGGCTACACCTTC
TRBV5-1	TRBJ2-6	TRBD1	.	CASSSNAAGQGSGANVLTF	TGCGCCAGCAGCTCAAACGCCGCGGGACAGGGGTCCGGGGCCAACGTCCTGACTTTC
TRBV28	TRBJ1-5	TRBD1	.	CATHGTEHSNQPQHF	TGTGCCACCCACGGGACAGAACATAGCAATCAGCCCCAGCATTTT
TRBV30	TRBJ1-2	.	.	CAWSVRRYGYTF	TGTGCCTGGAGTGTAAGGAGATATGGCTACACCTTC
TRBV11-1	TRBJ2-3	TRBD2	.	CASSEGLAGITDTQYF	TGTGCCAGCAGCGAGGGGCTAGCGGGAATCACAGATACGCAGTATTTT
TRBV5-6	TRBJ2-7	.	few	CASSFLIQGYEQYF	TGTGCCAGCAGCTTTCTTATCCAGGGATACGAGCAGTACTTC
TRBV9	TRBJ2-5	TRBD2	.	CASSAGGNPQETQYF	TGTGCCAGCAGCGCGGGGGGAAATCCTCAAGAGACCCAGTACTTC
TRBV10-3	TRBJ2-3	TRBD2	.	CAISDLAGGTDTQYF	TGTGCCATCAGTGACCTAGCGGGGGGCACAGATACGCAGTATTTT